Below are 27 T cell receptor beta chains sequenced from a single sample in a study of cytomegalovirus exposure and HLA in healthy donors. The PCR had 60 Vbeta and 13 Jbeta primers. Some clones are missing from TCRdb's copy, which holds only in-frame ones; the method was immunoSEQ multiplex PCR. The sample consists of 81,000 or so clones, roughly 75% of them appearing once. What was sequenced was PBMCs. The receptors stem from a man aged 55 to 69 in good health and CMV-seronegative.

V gene TRBV30 combines with J gene TRBJ1-6; D is unresolved. This CDR3 contains 16 residues. Germline CDR1 is GTSNPN and CDR2 is SVGIG (reference sequence). V lost 8 bases and J 0 bases, leaving 17 bases between the germline ends. The CDR3 protein is CAPPAPMSSYNSPLHF. The CDR3 DNA is TGTGCCCCCCCCGCCCCTATGAGCTCCTATAATTCACCCCTCCACTTT.

The sample holds a few counts of this clone. The J gene is TRBJ1-6, the V gene TRBV6-6; 10 bases map to TRBD1. Trimming cost V 6 bases and J 13 bases; bases outside gene matches: 9. The germline V gene encodes CDR1 MNHNY and CDR2 SVGAGI (reference sequence). The CDR3 extends over 14 amino acids. CDR3 in amino acids: CASSRDRGPLPLHF. For the CDR3, the DNA is TGTGCCAGCAGCCGGGACAGGGGCCCCCTTCCCCTCCACTTT.

The chain joins TRBV27 to TRBJ2-5; D may be TRBD1 (5 bases). The V gene's germline CDR1 is MNHEY and CDR2 SMNVEV (reference sequence). The CDR3 spans 14 residues. With 6 bases removed from V and 3 bases from J, the gap between germline ends came to 14 bases. The CDR3 DNA follows: TGTGCCAGCAGCCAGGCAGGGAAGGAAGAGACCCAGTACTTC. It encodes CASSQAGKEETQYF.

V gene TRBV29-1 combines with J gene TRBJ1-2; 9 nucleotides line up with TRBD1. Germline CDR1 SQVTM, CDR2 ANQGSEA. Trimming took 4 bases from V and 8 from J; bases not matched to a gene: 8. The CDR3 contains 13 residues. CDR3: CSVAGTGKGGYTF. DNA of the CDR3: TGCAGCGTTGCGGGGACAGGGAAAGGAGGCTACACCTTC.

Turning to this clone: The junction departs from the called germline gene at one end, perhaps through a read error. The chain combines TRBV7-9 with TRBJ2-7, with a weak D call TRBD2 (6 bases). The germline gives CDR1 SEHNR, CDR2 FQNEAQ (reference sequence). This CDR3 region has 16 residues. DNA of the CDR3: TGTTCCAGCAGCTTAGCGTTGGCTAGCGCCAAGAACGAGCAGTACTTC. This gives the protein CSSSLALASAKNEQYF.

The chain recombines TRBV5-1 with TRBJ2-1; possibly TRBD1 for D (5 bases). There are 13 residues in the CDR3. V lost 4 bases to trimming and J lost 5 bases, with 10 bases between them. Germline loops: CDR1 SGHRS, CDR2 YFSETQ. CDR3 bases: TGCGCCAGCAGCAAGGACACTAACAATGAGCAGTTCTTC. Its protein is CASSKDTNNEQFF.

J is TRBJ2-1 and V is TRBV5-1, with D tentatively TRBD2 (6 bases). The CDR3 totals 17 residues. The V end was cut by 1 base, the J end by 7 bases, with 21 bases between. Germline CDR1 is SGHRS and CDR2 is YFSETQ. The CDR3 loop reads CASSLREIGRVENEQFF. Written as DNA, the CDR3 is TGCGCCAGCAGCTTGCGGGAGATCGGCCGGGTCGAGAATGAGCAGTTCTTC.

The sample holds many counts of this clone. The rearrangement links TRBV6-1 to TRBJ2-2, with D possibly TRBD1 on 5 matching bases. V gave up 2 bases and J gave up 3 bases, with 7 bases separating them. Germline-derived CDR1 and CDR2 are MNHNS and SASEGT. This CDR3 contains 14 residues. This chain's CDR3 is CASSEQGYTGELFF. The DNA of the CDR3 is TGTGCCAGCAGTGAACAGGGTTACACCGGGGAGCTGTTTTTT.

This chain connects TRBV10-3 to TRBJ2-3; D is possibly TRBD2 (6 bases). This CDR3 contains 15 residues. Germline V gene lookup returns CDR1 ENHRY and CDR2 SYGVKD. Between the trimmed V and J ends, which lost 0 bases and 2 bases, there was a span of 9 bases. CDR3 residues: CAISESRTTTDTQYF. The DNA of the CDR3 is TGTGCCATCAGTGAGTCACGGACTACCACAGATACGCAGTATTTT.

The chain uses TRBV9 and TRBJ2-5, with a tentative D call TRBD2 (5 bases). TRBJ2-7 matches the DNA end more closely, so the J call is doubtful. The V gene's germline CDR1 is SGDLS and CDR2 YYNGEE. The CDR3 runs 15 residues. The CDR3 region is CASSTPRDPHNEQYF. CDR3 nucleotide sequence: TGTGCCAGCAGCACCCCCCGGGATCCGCACAACGAGCAGTACTTC.

V gene TRBV6-6 combines with J gene TRBJ2-7, with 8 bases that match TRBD1. The V segment lost 5 bases and the J segment 3 bases; nucleotides outside the gene matches: 0. The CDR3 is 12 amino acids. Germline V gene lookup returns CDR1 MNHNY and CDR2 SVGAGI (reference sequence). The CDR3 reads CASSTGGYEQYF. The DNA of the CDR3 is TGTGCCAGCAGTACAGGGGGCTACGAGCAGTACTTC.

The chain combines TRBV7-3 with TRBJ2-1; D gene uncertain. The V gene lost 5 bases and the J gene lost 7 bases, with 12 bases spanning the gap. The CDR3 loop spans 13 amino acids. CDR1 and CDR2 from the germline V gene are SGHTA and FQGTGA. The CDR3 DNA sequence: TGTGCCAGCAGCCCCGAGGCGCAGAATGAGCAGTTCTTC. Its protein is CASSPEAQNEQFF.

V and J are TRBV29-1 and TRBJ2-5; D might be TRBD1 (5 bases). With 7 bases removed from V and 1 base from J, the gap between germline ends came to 16 bases. Germline V lookup: CDR1 SQVTM, CDR2 ANQGSEA. The CDR3 runs to 14 residues. The CDR3 loop is CSADMGRGQETQYF. CDR3 nucleotide sequence: TGCAGCGCCGACATGGGAAGGGGCCAAGAGACCCAGTACTTC.

The J gene is TRBJ1-5, the V gene TRBV6-5, with D unclear. The CDR3 consists of 13 residues. V lost 3 bases and J lost 8, with 11 bases in between. Germline lookup yields CDR1 MNHEY and CDR2 SVGAGI. This CDR3 reads CASSYGSGEPQHF. CDR3 in DNA: TGTGCCAGCAGTTATGGTAGCGGGGAGCCCCAGCATTTT.

This chain connects TRBV5-5 to TRBJ2-7, with 7 positions matching TRBD2. The CDR3 extends over 13 amino acids. Germline assignment: CDR1 SGHKS and CDR2 YYEKEE (reference sequence). The J segment lost 2 bases and the V segment lost 4 bases, leaving 3 bases of the junction unmatched. The CDR3 here is CASSGGRPYEQYF. The CDR3 DNA is TGTGCCAGCAGCGGCGGGAGACCCTACGAGCAGTACTTC.

V usage is TRBV6-1 and J usage is TRBJ1-1; 12 nucleotides agree with TRBD1. Germline loops: CDR1 MNHNS, CDR2 SASEGT. CDR3 length equals 16 residues. Losses at the gene ends were 0 bases for V and 4 bases for J; bases not matched to a gene: 3. CDR3 loop: CASSEALGQGATEAFF. The CDR3 DNA reads TGTGCCAGCAGTGAAGCGCTGGGACAGGGGGCCACTGAAGCTTTCTTT.

This clone appeared a few times. V and J are TRBV6-1 and TRBJ1-4; unclear D gene. Germline V gene lookup returns CDR1 MNHNS and CDR2 SASEGT. CDR3 length equals 15 residues. Trimming left V 1 base short and J 2 bases short, with 8 bases between. CDR3 DNA sequence: TGTGCCAGCAGTGAAGACTGGAGTACTAATGAAAAACTGTTTTTT. Protein sequence: CASSEDWSTNEKLFF.

This chain uses TRBV7-2 with TRBJ2-1; 7 nucleotides line up with TRBD1. The CDR3 has 15 amino acids. V lost 5 bases to trimming and J lost 8 bases; unmatched junction nucleotides: 12. Per germline, CDR1 SGHTA and CDR2 FQGNSA. The CDR3 nucleotides are TGTGCCAGCAGCCCCCTAGGGGGCCTCGGGGATGAGCAGTTCTTC. Its translation is CASSPLGGLGDEQFF.

V usage is TRBV11-2 and J usage is TRBJ2-7, with 7 positions matching TRBD2. Germline CDR1 SGHAT, CDR2 FQNNGV. V lost 7 bases to trimming and J lost 2 bases; unmatched junction nucleotides: 8. This CDR3 comprises 14 residues. CDR3 nucleotide sequence: TGTGCCAGCACCTGGGGGGGGGTTACCTACGAGCAGTACTTC. Translation: CASTWGGVTYEQYF. Using reference TRBV11-2 and TRBJ2-7 for the parts outside the CDR3, the full variable domain is EAGVAQSPRYKIIEKRQSVAFWCNPISGHATLYWYQQILGQGPKLLIQFQNNGVVDDSQLPKDRFSAERLKGVDSTLKIQPAKLEDSAVYLCASTWGGVTYEQYFGPGTRLTVT.

As concerns this clone: A much larger clone lies one base from this, so it may be a read error. J is TRBJ2-5 and V is TRBV19, with D unclear. The tail of the sequence fits TRBJ2-7 better, so the J call may be wrong. From germline, CDR1 is LNHDA and CDR2 SQIVND (reference sequence). The CDR3 sequence is 12 residues long. This CDR3 reads CASSMTGYEQYF. CDR3 DNA sequence: TGCGCCAGTAGTATGACTGGTTACGAGCAGTACTTC.

The V and J genes are TRBV7-3 and TRBJ1-1; D gene unclear. The CDR3 runs 14 residues. Trimming stripped 1 base from V and 3 bases from J, with 9 bases between. CDR1 SGHTA and CDR2 FQGTGA come from the germline V gene. CDR3 sequence: CASSLNPTDTEAFF. The CDR3 DNA follows: TGTGCCAGCAGCTTAAACCCCACAGACACTGAAGCTTTCTTT.

This clone was seen more than once but under ten times. The chain combines TRBV2 with TRBJ1-2, with TRBD1 matching 8 bases. Germline CDR1 is SNHLY and CDR2 is FYNNEI. The CDR3 has 14 amino acids. V shed 5 bases, J shed 1 base, and the junction held 3 bases outside the gene matches. The chain's CDR3 is CASSSGGFNYGYTF. For the CDR3, the DNA is TGTGCCAGCAGTTCAGGGGGCTTTAACTATGGCTACACCTTC. The variable domain in full, with the rest retrieved from reference TRBV2 and TRBJ1-2, is EPEVTQTPSHQVTQMGQEVILRCVPISNHLYFYWYRQILGQKVEFLVSFYNNEISEKSEIFDDQFSVERPDGSNFTLKIRSTKLEDSAMYFCASSSGGFNYGYTFGSGTRLTVV.

This clone was seen more than once but under ten times. The rearrangement uses TRBV5-6 and TRBJ1-3; D gene uncertain. V shed 4 bases and J shed 2 bases, with 13 bases lying between them. Germline V gives CDR1 SGHDT, CDR2 YYEEEE. The CDR3 spans 15 residues. CDR3 amino acids: CASSPGAYPGNTIYF. The DNA for the CDR3 is TGTGCCAGCAGCCCGGGTGCATATCCTGGAAACACCATATATTTT.

This clone was observed a handful of times. CDR3 DNA sequence: TGTGCCAGCAGGCCCACAGGGTCTCAGCCCCAGCATTTT. As protein: CASRPTGSQPQHF. The rearrangement links TRBV6-5 to TRBJ1-5, with a possible D match to TRBD1 (6 bases). CDR1 and CDR2 from the germline V gene are MNHEY and SVGAGI. Trimming took off 6 bases at V and 6 bases at J, with 12 bases between the two ends. CDR3 length: 13 amino acids.

J is TRBJ2-2 and V is TRBV9; 12 positions match TRBD2. The junction had 5 bases not matched to a gene; V was cut back by 2 bases and J by 6 bases. The CDR3 is made up of 16 amino acids. CDR1 is SGDLS, CDR2 YYNGEE, per germline. The CDR3 bases are TGTGCCAGCAGCGTGCCTAGCGGGGGGGCCGCCGGGGAGCTGTTTTTT. Translated: CASSVPSGGAAGELFF.

The V call is TRBV7-3, the J call TRBJ2-6, with 10 bases fitting TRBD1. Trimming removed 5 bases from V and 0 bases from J; junction bases left unmatched: 10. CDR1 and CDR2 (germline): SGHTA, FQGTGA. This CDR3 is built from 19 residues. The chain's CDR3 is CASSPSGTGALSGANVLTF. CDR3 DNA: TGTGCCAGCAGCCCTTCCGGGACAGGGGCCCTCTCTGGGGCCAACGTCCTGACTTTC.

V and J are TRBV27 and TRBJ1-2, with TRBD1 matching 8 bases. The length of the CDR3 is 17 residues. With 4 bases clipped from V and 7 bases from J, the junction kept 17 bases outside the gene matches. Germline V gene data show CDR1 as MNHEY and CDR2 as SMNVEV (reference sequence). The CDR3: CASSSISDRGPRSGYTF. The CDR3 nucleotides are TGTGCCAGCAGTTCAATCTCCGACAGGGGCCCGAGGAGTGGCTACACCTTC.